This entry concerns a single T cell receptor (beta chain). TCRdb's copy holds only in-frame clones and misses some; the assay was immunoSEQ multiplex PCR. Of 150,000 or so clones in the sample, 79% were seen once. The data originate from a study of blood T cell repertoires in COVID-19. The sequencing sample was made of peripheral blood. The receptor comes from a woman in her sixties with COVID-19, enrolled during active disease.

CDR3 loop: CASSPWLGGSSGANVLTF. The CDR3 region has the DNA TGCGCCAGCAGCCCTTGGTTGGGGGGAAGCTCTGGGGCCAACGTCCTGACTTTC. The genes are TRBV5-1 and TRBJ2-6, with TRBD2 as a possible D gene (6 bases). Germline V lookup: CDR1 SGHRS, CDR2 YFSETQ. This CDR3 comprises 18 residues. The germline V and J ends were trimmed by 4 bases and 0 bases, with 17 bases remaining between them.